These 25 T cell receptor beta chains originate from one sample sequenced in a study of CDR3 diversity in severe acne. MiXCR was run by TCRdb on the PCR reads, yielding one entry per CDR3 protein. The top ten hold roughly 12% of the sample, which has over 85,000 distinct CDR3 sequences, around 56% seen once. What was sequenced was blood. The receptors here all came from a male donor with acne.

This clonotype showed up many times. The V call is TRBV5-8, the J call TRBJ2-3; D is unresolved. V was cut by 0 bases and J by 0 bases, with 11 bases left in between. The CDR3 has 16 amino acids. The germline V gene has CDR1 SGHTS and CDR2 YDEGEE. Here the CDR3 reads CASSLDWDESTDTQYF. The CDR3 DNA is TGTGCCAGCAGCTTGGACTGGGATGAAAGCACAGATACGCAGTATTTT.

This chain uses TRBV7-9 with TRBJ2-2; 10 bases are a match to TRBD1. Germline CDR1 is SEHNR and CDR2 is FQNEAQ (reference sequence). The CDR3 runs 18 residues. Trimming cost V 3 bases and J 0 bases; bases outside gene matches: 7. The CDR3 bases are TGTGCCAGCAGCTTTCGGGACAGGGGCCCTACGAACACCGGGGAGCTGTTTTTT. Translated, it gives CASSFRDRGPTNTGELFF. Using reference TRBV7-9 and TRBJ2-2 for the parts outside the CDR3, the full variable domain is DTGVSQNPRHKITKRGQNVTFRCDPISEHNRLYWYRQTLGQGPEFLTYFQNEAQLEKSRLLSDRFSAERPKGSFSTLEIQRTEQGDSAMYLCASSFRDRGPTNTGELFFGEGSRLTVL.

This clonotype has a single count. The chain uses TRBV7-9 and TRBJ1-6, with a tentative D call TRBD1 (6 bases). CDR1 is SEHNR and CDR2 is FQNEAQ in the germline V gene (reference sequence). Trimming left V 9 bases short and J 5 bases short, with 14 bases between. The CDR3 is 14 amino acids. CDR3 in DNA: TGTGCCAGTGCGAAGACAGGCAATAATTCACCCCTCCACTTT. Translating it yields CASAKTGNNSPLHF.

This clonotype was seen a few times. CDR3 sequence reads: CASRNDSGPSTQYF. DNA of the CDR3: TGTGCCAGCAGGAATGATAGCGGGCCTTCGACCCAGTACTTC. The chain employs TRBV6-1 and TRBJ2-5; TRBD2 matches 7 bases. V dropped 6 bases and J dropped 7; count of bases not matched to a gene: 11. The germline V gene has CDR1 MNHNS and CDR2 SASEGT. This CDR3 is built from 14 residues.

The chain couples TRBV2 to TRBJ1-6, with D unclear. Looked up from germline, CDR1 is SNHLY and CDR2 is FYNNEI. The CDR3 runs to 10 residues. V shed 6 bases and J shed 15 bases, with 9 bases lying between them. This chain's CDR3 is CASRGPLLHF. The CDR3 nucleotides read TGTGCCAGCAGAGGACCTCTCCTCCACTTT.

The rearrangement links TRBV4-1 to TRBJ1-4, with D hard to call. V was trimmed by 4 bases and J by 2 bases, leaving 11 bases between them. This CDR3 is built from 15 residues. CDR1 and CDR2 from the germline V gene are MGHRA and YSYEKL. The CDR3 region has the DNA TGCGCCAGCAGCCTAGAGGGTTGGACTAATGAAAAACTGTTTTTT. It translates to CASSLEGWTNEKLFF.

About this clonotype: Just one base apart from a much larger clone, this may be a read error. J is TRBJ2-5 and V is TRBV9, with 10 nucleotides matching TRBD1. The germline V gene encodes CDR1 SGDLS and CDR2 YYNGEE. The CDR3 is 15 amino acids. With 4 bases clipped from V and 5 bases from J, the junction kept 8 bases outside the gene matches. The DNA for the CDR3 is TGTGCCAGCAGCCGGAGCGGGACAGGGGCTGAGACCCAGTACTTC. Amino acids: CASSRSGTGAETQYF.

The chain combines TRBV12-5 with TRBJ2-1, with D possibly matching TRBD2 (6 bases). The V and J ends lost 4 bases and 9 bases respectively, with 16 bases between them. The length of the CDR3 is 14 residues. The germline gives CDR1 LGHNT, CDR2 FRNRAP. Here the CDR3 reads CASGSGGTPFEQFF. DNA for the CDR3: TGTGCTAGTGGTTCCGGCGGGACGCCGTTTGAGCAGTTCTTC.

The V gene is TRBV29-1, the J gene TRBJ2-2, with D perhaps matching TRBD1 or TRBD2 (5 bases each). V lost 0 bases to trimming and J lost 0 bases, with 8 bases between them. The CDR3 is made up of 15 amino acids. CDR1 SQVTM and CDR2 ANQGSEA come from the germline V gene. The CDR3 DNA reads TGCAGCGTTGAAGATGGGGGAACGAACACCGGGGAGCTGTTTTTT. This sequence encodes CSVEDGGTNTGELFF.

This chain uses TRBV7-2 with TRBJ2-5; TRBD1 agrees at 10 bases. V lost 1 base, J lost 4 bases, and 3 bases stayed unmatched. Per germline, CDR1 SGHTA and CDR2 FQGNSA. The CDR3 consists of 15 residues. CDR3 nucleotide sequence: TGTGCCAGCAGCTTAGGCGGACAGGGGGGAGAGACCCAGTACTTC. The encoded protein is CASSLGGQGGETQYF.

This clonotype was seen only once. The chain employs TRBV29-1 and TRBJ1-2; a weak D match, TRBD1 (5 bases). The CDR3 length is 15 residues. The germline V gene encodes CDR1 SQVTM and CDR2 ANQGSEA. V lost 0 bases, J lost 0 bases, and 11 bases lay in between. The DNA of the CDR3 is TGCAGCGTTGAAGATGGGGCAGACACTAACTATGGCTACACCTTC. It translates to CSVEDGADTNYGYTF.

This clonotype was observed at least ten times. The chain couples TRBV11-2 to TRBJ1-4; D unclear. V lost 5 bases and J 0 bases, leaving 7 bases between the germline ends. The CDR3 consists of 14 residues. Per germline, CDR1 SGHAT and CDR2 FQNNGV. This CDR3 reads CASSPTPTNEKLFF. The DNA for the CDR3 is TGTGCCAGCAGCCCTACCCCAACTAATGAAAAACTGTTTTTT.

This clonotype has more than one count but fewer than ten. Since a much larger clone is just one base distant, this may be a read error. The chain recombines TRBV20-1 with TRBJ1-6; 9 positions match TRBD1. The J segment lost 6 bases and the V segment lost 1 base, leaving 7 bases of the junction unmatched. The germline CDR1 and CDR2 sequences are DFQATT and SNEGSKA (reference sequence). CDR3 size: 16 residues. The CDR3 DNA is TGCAGTGCTAGAGGTGGGACAGGGTTTATTAATTCACCCCTCCACTTT. Translation: CSARGGTGFINSPLHF.

J is TRBJ2-2 and V is TRBV29-1; D is unresolved. Germline CDR1 and CDR2: SQVTM and ANQGSEA. The V end was cut by 4 bases, the J end by 1 base, with 10 bases between. The CDR3 is 14 amino acids. Written as DNA, the CDR3 is TGCAGCGTTGTCCCGACGGTGAACACCGGGGAGCTGTTTTTT. It specifies CSVVPTVNTGELFF.

This clonotype was observed a few times. The chain employs TRBV29-1 and TRBJ1-2, with D possibly matching TRBD1 (5 bases). This CDR3 is 15 amino acids long. Germline V gene data show CDR1 as SQVTM and CDR2 as ANQGSEA. The V end lost 4 bases, the J end lost 8 bases, and 23 bases lay between the germline ends. Here the CDR3 DNA reads TGCAGCGTTGGCCGTCCCCTGCTTGGGGCTGAAGGCTACACCTTC. Protein: CSVGRPLLGAEGYTF.

This clonotype has at least ten counts. The rearrangement links TRBV12-3 or TRBV12-4 to TRBJ1-2; 8 bases map to TRBD1. V lost 3 bases and J lost 7; bases outside the gene matches: 16. The length of the CDR3 is 17 residues. The CDR3 loop reads CASSLWQGAIFNGGYTF. The CDR3, as DNA: TGTGCCAGCAGTTTGTGGCAGGGGGCGATCTTTAACGGTGGCTACACCTTC.

By share, this clonotype counts as medium-sized (0.01 to 0.1%). This chain joins TRBV10-1 and TRBJ2-7; TRBD1 might be the D (5 bases). The CDR3 has 13 residues. Per germline, CDR1 WNHNN and CDR2 SYGVQD (reference sequence). V was shortened by 3 bases and J by 13 bases, with 19 bases between the two germline ends. As DNA, the CDR3 is TGCGCCAGCAGTGAAACCTTGGACAAAAAGGCCTACTTC. It codes for CASSETLDKKAYF.

The chain combines TRBV9 with TRBJ1-6; 10 bases fit TRBD1. With V trimmed by 5 bases and J by 6 bases, 8 bases remained unmatched. CDR3 length: 16 residues. The germline gives CDR1 SGDLS, CDR2 YYNGEE. CDR3 amino acids: CASRRRGTGVNSPLHF. CDR3 nucleotides: TGTGCCAGCAGAAGGAGAGGGACAGGGGTTAATTCACCCCTCCACTTT.

J is TRBJ2-7 and V is TRBV28; TRBD1 matches 9 bases. Germline V gene lookup returns CDR1 MDHEN and CDR2 SYDVKM. This CDR3 is 16 amino acids long. Germline trimming cut 0 bases from V and 7 bases from J; bases unmatched to any gene: 10. The CDR3 coding sequence is TGTGCCAGCAGTTTATGCCCCCTCACAGGGGGCGCGGAGCAGTACTTC. Translated: CASSLCPLTGGAEQYF.

This chain connects TRBV3-1 to TRBJ2-7, with D possibly being TRBD1 (6 bases). The ends were cut back, 1 base at V and 5 bases at J, with 6 bases in the middle. The V gene's germline CDR1 is LGHDT and CDR2 YNNKEL (reference sequence). The CDR3 spans 12 residues. The chain's CDR3 is CASSQAGDEQYF. The CDR3 region has the DNA TGTGCCAGCAGCCAAGCAGGGGACGAGCAGTACTTC.

The chain employs TRBV25-1 and TRBJ1-2, with unresolved D. CDR1 and CDR2 (germline): MGHDK, SYGVNS. CDR3 length equals 13 residues. Trimming left V 5 bases short and J 5 bases short, with 12 bases between. CDR3 sequence (DNA): TGTGCCAGCAGTTTACCGGAAGATTATGGCTACACCTTC. Amino acid sequence: CASSLPEDYGYTF.

This clonotype is termed medium-sized. The chain couples TRBV29-1 to TRBJ1-2; possible D gene TRBD1, 6 bases. The CDR3 length is 12 residues. Germline values: CDR1 SQVTM, CDR2 ANQGSEA. V lost 4 bases, J lost 3 bases, and 9 bases lay in between. In nucleotides, the CDR3 is TGCAGCGTTGTCAGGGGTGACTATGGCTACACCTTC. It encodes CSVVRGDYGYTF.

This chain connects TRBV28 to TRBJ2-3; maybe TRBD1 (6 bases). Trimming removed 6 bases at V and 0 bases at J, with 10 bases between. The CDR3 extends over 14 amino acids. Germline V gene sequence: CDR1 MDHEN, CDR2 SYDVKM. CDR3 bases: TGTGCCAGCAGCAGGGACAAGAGCACAGATACGCAGTATTTT. Residues: CASSRDKSTDTQYF.

The chain employs TRBV27 and TRBJ1-1; D unclear. The CDR3 covers 13 residues. The V and J ends lost 3 bases and 6 bases respectively, with 11 bases between them. In germline, CDR1 is MNHEY, CDR2 SMNVEV (reference sequence). The CDR3 here is CASSLEGLAEAFF. In DNA, the CDR3 is TGTGCCAGCAGTTTGGAGGGCCTCGCTGAAGCTTTCTTT.

The chain carries TRBV7-2 and TRBJ1-2; 10 nucleotides line up with TRBD1. V shed 3 bases, J shed 8 bases, and the junction held 9 bases outside the gene matches. Germline V lookup: CDR1 SGHTA, CDR2 FQGNSA. The CDR3 totals 15 residues. In nucleotides, the CDR3 is TGTGCCAGCAGCTTTACGTCGGGACAGGGGATAGGCTACACCTTC. This gives the protein CASSFTSGQGIGYTF.